This section outlines one T cell receptor (beta chain) sequence together with its context. The entry originates in a study of blood T cell repertoires in COVID-19. Turning to the study itself: Samples came from the United States, Italy and Spain, spanning acute and convalescent COVID-19. Nucleic acid was either cDNA or gDNA, and it came from T cells, B-cell-depleted T cells, or PBMCs.

Original analysis: Amplifying reference gene primers gave estimates of nucleated cell counts. Data came from immunoSEQ multiplex PCR; TCRdb stores just in-frame clones and leaves some out. The D gene and trimming were derived from the DNA, and the V and J assignments and clone size from that table. The profile shows 150,000 to 180,000 clones, less than 95% of them singletons. V dropped 3 bases and J dropped 2 bases, with 10 bases sitting between them. CDR1 is LNHDA, CDR2 SQIVND, per germline (reference sequence). This CDR3 has 14 residues. The gene calls are TRBV19 and TRBJ2-5; D uncertain. The sequenced sample was peripheral blood. The receptor was derived from a man between 50 and 59 years old with acute or convalescent COVID-19. CDR3 sequence (DNA): TGTGCCAGTAGTATGGCCCCAGAACAAGAGACCCAGTACTTC. Its translation: CASSMAPEQETQYF.